The entry below describes one T cell receptor (beta chain). The data are from a study of cytomegalovirus exposure and HLA in healthy donors. The PCR ran on 60 Vbeta and 13 Jbeta primers. Method: immunoSEQ multiplex PCR; TCRdb's copy keeps in-frame clones and lacks some. The sample contains around 100,000 clones, less than 70% of which appear only once. The CDR3 extends over 15 amino acids. Germline assignment: CDR1 SGHTS and CDR2 YDEGEE. Trimming took 4 bases from V and 2 from J; bases not matched to a gene: 3. The V call is TRBV5-8, the J call TRBJ1-2; 12 bases are a match to TRBD1. The specimen sequenced was PBMCs. The source is a woman under 40 in good health and CMV-seronegative. CDR3 bases: TGTGCCAGCAGCGCGGGACAGGGGGCGAACTATGGCTACACCTTC. This encodes CASSAGQGANYGYTF.